The 14 T cell receptor beta chains listed next were all sequenced from one sample in a study of shared clonotypes between healthy human individuals. Libraries were prepared by immunoSEQ multiplex PCR; TCRdb keeps only in-frame clonotypes and omits some of them. The sample has roughly 2.2 million clones, less than 95% seen once. The sequenced sample consisted of naive CD4+ T cells from PBMCs. Subset given: CD45RA+ positively selected. The receptors here all came from a man aged 18 to 29 in good health. Some clones in this sample may be carry-over from other donors' samples.

The chain uses TRBV10-1 and TRBJ2-1; TRBD1 aligns across 7 bases. V lost 6 bases, J lost 7 bases, and 9 bases stayed unmatched. Per the germline V gene, CDR1 is WNHNN and CDR2 is SYGVQD (reference sequence). The length of the CDR3 is 14 residues. This chain's CDR3 is CASSKTGSRNEQFF. CDR3 sequence (DNA): TGCGCCAGCAGCAAGACAGGGTCGCGGAATGAGCAGTTCTTC.

J is TRBJ2-1 and V is TRBV5-4; D is undetermined. The V gene's germline CDR1 is SGHNT and CDR2 YYREEE (reference sequence). The CDR3 totals 16 residues. The ends were cut back, 2 bases at V and 0 bases at J, with 12 bases in the middle. This CDR3 is CASSFPKAPSYNEQFF. CDR3 sequence (DNA): TGTGCCAGCAGCTTCCCGAAAGCTCCCTCCTACAATGAGCAGTTCTTC.

A single count supports this clone. The chain combines TRBV27 with TRBJ1-1; tentatively, D is TRBD1 (5 bases). The V gene lost 7 bases and the J gene lost 0 bases, with 18 bases spanning the gap. Germline V gives CDR1 MNHEY, CDR2 SMNVEV (reference sequence). The CDR3 contains 16 residues. This chain's CDR3 is CASNQGPDTLNTEAFF. CDR3 coding DNA: TGTGCCAGCAACCAGGGACCGGACACCTTGAACACTGAAGCTTTCTTT.

The chain is built from TRBV28 and TRBJ1-5; 11 bases are shared with TRBD1. CDR1 is MDHEN, CDR2 SYDVKM, per germline. V was clipped by 6 bases and J by 4 bases; unmatched bases: 5. The CDR3 spans 15 residues. In DNA form, the CDR3 reads TGTGCCAGCAGCTGGACAGGGGGCCGGAATCAGCCCCAGCATTTT. It codes for CASSWTGGRNQPQHF.

The chain uses TRBV5-6 and TRBJ1-6, with D uncertain. The CDR3 loop spans 12 amino acids. Germline CDR1 reads SGHDT; CDR2 reads YYEEEE. V was cut by 0 bases and J by 13 bases, with 8 bases left in between. CDR3 sequence: CASSLAAMPLHF. Here the CDR3 DNA reads TGTGCCAGCAGCTTGGCCGCGATGCCCCTCCACTTT.

This chain joins TRBV13 and TRBJ1-1; D gene unclear. CDR1 is PRHDT, CDR2 FYEKMQ, per germline (reference sequence). This CDR3 comprises 14 residues. V was clipped by 5 bases and J by 3 bases, with 13 bases between them. CDR3 sequence: CASSPGDLDTEAFF. The CDR3 nucleotides are TGTGCCAGCAGCCCCGGTGACTTGGACACTGAAGCTTTCTTT.

The J gene is TRBJ2-5, the V gene TRBV6-1, with D tentatively TRBD2 (5 bases). The V and J ends lost 7 bases and 4 bases respectively, with 10 bases between them. Germline CDR1 and CDR2: MNHNS and SASEGT. The CDR3 is made up of 12 amino acids. CDR3 residues: CASTPEGETQYF. The CDR3 region has the DNA TGTGCCAGCACCCCCGAGGGAGAGACCCAGTACTTC.

The genes are TRBV5-1 and TRBJ2-4, with D perhaps TRBD1 or TRBD2 (5 bases each). Germline CDR1 reads SGHRS; CDR2 reads YFSETQ. The CDR3 is made up of 16 amino acids. Trimming removed 3 bases at V and 6 bases at J, with 19 bases between. The CDR3: CASSSRERRFGNIQYF. In nucleotides, the CDR3 is TGCGCCAGCAGCTCCAGGGAGAGAAGGTTCGGAAACATTCAGTACTTC. Supplemented by reference TRBV5-1 and TRBJ2-4, the full variable domain reads KAGVTQTPRYLIKTRGQQVTLSCSPISGHRSVSWYQQTPGQGLQFLFEYFSETQRNKGNFPGRFSGRQFSNSRSEMNVSTLELGDSALYLCASSSRERRFGNIQYFGAGTRLSVL.

The rearrangement uses TRBV7-2 and TRBJ1-5; 7 bases are a match to TRBD1. Germline values: CDR1 SGHTA, CDR2 FQGNSA. The CDR3 extends over 18 amino acids. V shed 2 bases and J 0 bases; nucleotides not matched to a gene: 10. This CDR3 is CASSLIRDSENSNQPQHF. The CDR3, as DNA: TGTGCCAGCAGCTTAATCCGGGACAGCGAAAATAGCAATCAGCCCCAGCATTTT.

The gene calls are TRBV5-6 and TRBJ1-2; TRBD1 might be the D (5 bases). This CDR3 comprises 15 residues. Germline CDR1 SGHDT, CDR2 YYEEEE. Trimming pared 5 bases from V and 5 bases from J, leaving 19 bases between. This CDR3 reads CASREPGTGGYGYTF. DNA for the CDR3: TGTGCCAGCAGGGAGCCCGGGACGGGAGGGTATGGCTACACCTTC.

As for this clone: Other nucleotide sequences in the sample specify the same CDR3. The genes are TRBV28 and TRBJ1-2; the match to TRBD1 covers 9 bases. Losses at the gene ends were 4 bases for V and 4 bases for J; bases not matched to a gene: 1. Germline V gives CDR1 MDHEN, CDR2 SYDVKM. This CDR3 has 13 amino acids. CDR3 in DNA: TGTGCCAGCAGTTCGGACAGGGGCTATGGCTACACCTTC. Protein: CASSSDRGYGYTF.

V usage is TRBV5-8 and J usage is TRBJ1-1, with D unresolved. The V gene's germline CDR1 is SGHTS and CDR2 YDEGEE. With 4 bases removed from V and 4 bases from J, the gap between germline ends came to 11 bases. The CDR3 spans 13 residues. The CDR3 nucleotides read TGTGCCAGCAGCCGGACCCTCGCCACTGAAGCTTTCTTT. Its translation: CASSRTLATEAFF.

A remark on this clone: This same CDR3 is encoded by further DNA sequences in the sample. The chain recombines TRBV29-1 with TRBJ2-7; D remains unclear. The CDR3 totals 10 residues. Trimming took 4 bases from V and 3 from J, leaving 4 bases between them. The germline CDR1 and CDR2 sequences are SQVTM and ANQGSEA. The CDR3 here is CSVGDYEQYF. As DNA, the CDR3 is TGCAGCGTTGGGGACTACGAGCAGTACTTC.

The chain combines TRBV5-1 with TRBJ1-2, with D maybe TRBD1 (5 bases). The germline V gene has CDR1 SGHRS and CDR2 YFSETQ. Trimming stripped 6 bases from V and 6 bases from J, with 15 bases between. The CDR3 totals 13 residues. The CDR3 DNA reads TGCGCCAGCAAGAGGGGCCCGTCTGATGGCTACACCTTC. This encodes CASKRGPSDGYTF.